Sequencing of this T cell receptor (beta chain) was carried out in a study of OX40 agonist ivuxolimab in advanced cancers. About the study: Ivuxolimab, an agonistic anti-OX40 (CD134) antibody, was given to patients. Prior therapy, whether anti-PD-1, anti-PD-L1 or anti-CTLA-4, was allowed, and about 40% had some. Study-level findings and limits: Among T cells, CD8+ cells averaged more expanded clones than CD4+ cells.

Method: immunoSEQ multiplex PCR; TCRdb's copy keeps in-frame clones and lacks some. The profile shows fewer than 20,000 clones, around 92% of them singletons. The CDR3 covers 16 residues. The V end was cut by 2 bases, the J end by 3 bases, with 16 bases between. The germline V gene has CDR1 MNHNS and CDR2 SASEGT. In the case of this clone: Its antigen is not identified.

The genes are TRBV6-1 and TRBJ1-2, with a weak D call TRBD1 (6 bases). The input for sequencing was CD4+ or CD8+ T cells sorted from blood, taken in a trial of the OX40 agonist ivuxolimab. The sequence was obtained from an adult with an advanced solid tumor such as melanoma, head and neck, liver or kidney cancer. CDR3 protein: CASSETSGVGYYGYTF. CDR3 sequence (DNA): TGTGCCAGCAGTGAAACTTCAGGGGTGGGCTACTATGGCTACACCTTC.